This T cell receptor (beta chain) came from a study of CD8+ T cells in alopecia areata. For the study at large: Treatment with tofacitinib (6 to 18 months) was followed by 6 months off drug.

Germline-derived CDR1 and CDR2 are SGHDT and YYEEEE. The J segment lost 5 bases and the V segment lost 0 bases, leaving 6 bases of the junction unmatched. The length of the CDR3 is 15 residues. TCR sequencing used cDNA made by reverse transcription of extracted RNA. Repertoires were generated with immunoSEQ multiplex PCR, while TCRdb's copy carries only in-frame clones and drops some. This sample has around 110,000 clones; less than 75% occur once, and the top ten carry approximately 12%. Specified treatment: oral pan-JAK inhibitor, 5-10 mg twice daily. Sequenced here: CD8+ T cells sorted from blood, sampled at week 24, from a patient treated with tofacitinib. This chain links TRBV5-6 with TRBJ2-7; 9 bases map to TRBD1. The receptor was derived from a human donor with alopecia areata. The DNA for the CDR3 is TGTGCCAGCAGCTTGGTAGGACAGGGGTACGACGAGCAGTACTTC. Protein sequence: CASSLVGQGYDEQYF.